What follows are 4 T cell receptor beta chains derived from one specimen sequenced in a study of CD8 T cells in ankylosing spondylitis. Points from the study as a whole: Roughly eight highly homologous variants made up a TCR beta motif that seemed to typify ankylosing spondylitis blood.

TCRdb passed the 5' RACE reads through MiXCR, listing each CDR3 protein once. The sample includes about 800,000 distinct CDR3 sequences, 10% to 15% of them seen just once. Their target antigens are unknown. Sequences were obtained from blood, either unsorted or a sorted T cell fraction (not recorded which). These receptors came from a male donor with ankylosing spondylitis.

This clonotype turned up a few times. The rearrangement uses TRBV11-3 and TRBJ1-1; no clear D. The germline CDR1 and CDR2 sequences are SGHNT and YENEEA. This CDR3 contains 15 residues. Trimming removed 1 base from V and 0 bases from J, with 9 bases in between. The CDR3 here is CASSLASPMNTEAFF. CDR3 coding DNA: TGTGCCAGCAGCTTAGCCTCCCCCATGAACACTGAAGCTTTCTTT. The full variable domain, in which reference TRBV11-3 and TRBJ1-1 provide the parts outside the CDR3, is EAGVVQSPRYKIIEKKQPVAFWCNPISGHNTLYWYLQNLGQGPELLIRYENEEAVDDSQLPKDRFSAERLKGVDSTLKIQPAELGDSAVYLCASSLASPMNTEAFFGQGTRLTVV.

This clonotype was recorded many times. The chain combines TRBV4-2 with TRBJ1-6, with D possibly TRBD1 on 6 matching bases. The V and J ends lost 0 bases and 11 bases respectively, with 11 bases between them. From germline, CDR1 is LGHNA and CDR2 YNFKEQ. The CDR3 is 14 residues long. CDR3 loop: CASSQDDRRAPLHF. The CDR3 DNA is TGTGCCAGCAGCCAAGACGACAGGAGAGCACCCCTCCACTTT.

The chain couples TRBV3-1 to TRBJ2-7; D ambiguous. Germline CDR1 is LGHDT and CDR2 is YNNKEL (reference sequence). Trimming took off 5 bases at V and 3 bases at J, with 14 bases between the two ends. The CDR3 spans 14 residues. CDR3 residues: CASSSIGGSYEQYF. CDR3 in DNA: TGTGCCAGCAGCTCTATCGGCGGAAGCTACGAGCAGTACTTC.

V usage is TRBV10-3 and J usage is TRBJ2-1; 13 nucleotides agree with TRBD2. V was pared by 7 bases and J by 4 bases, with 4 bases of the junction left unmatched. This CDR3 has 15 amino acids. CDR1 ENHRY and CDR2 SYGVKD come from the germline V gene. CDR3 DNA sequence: TGTGCCATCAAAGCGACTAGCGGGGGGTACAATGAGCAGTTCTTC. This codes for CAIKATSGGYNEQFF.